This T cell receptor beta chain was captured in a study of T-cell reconstitution after alpha-beta-depleted transplantation in children. Preparation of the TCRbeta library used unique molecular identifiers. TCRdb passed the PCR reads through MiXCR, listing each CDR3 protein once. The sample includes 240,000 or so distinct CDR3 sequences, around 12% seen only once; the top ten take approximately 2.9%. Trimming removed 5 bases from V and 2 bases from J, with 9 bases in between. CDR1 is SEHNR, CDR2 FQNEAQ, per germline (reference sequence). This CDR3 region has 13 residues. Sequenced material: PBMCs from the stem cell graft donor, taken from the stem cell graft. The V call is TRBV7-9, the J call TRBJ2-5; a weak D match, TRBD1 (6 bases). This receptor was taken from a human donor who donated a stem cell graft to a child with acute lymphoblastic leukemia. CDR3: CASSQGQQETQYF. As DNA, the CDR3 is TGTGCCAGCAGCCAAGGACAGCAAGAGACCCAGTACTTC.